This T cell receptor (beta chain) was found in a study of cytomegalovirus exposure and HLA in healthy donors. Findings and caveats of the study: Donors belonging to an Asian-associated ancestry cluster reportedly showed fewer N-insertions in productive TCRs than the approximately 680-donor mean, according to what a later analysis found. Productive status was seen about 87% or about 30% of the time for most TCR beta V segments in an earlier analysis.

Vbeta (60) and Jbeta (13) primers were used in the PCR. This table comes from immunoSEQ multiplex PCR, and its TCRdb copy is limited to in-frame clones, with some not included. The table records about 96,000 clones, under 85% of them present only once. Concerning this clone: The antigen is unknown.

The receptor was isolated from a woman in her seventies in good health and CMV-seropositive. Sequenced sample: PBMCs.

In nucleotides, the CDR3 is TGTGCCAGCAGGCAAGCTAGCGGGGCTTACACAGATACGCAGTATTTT. Its translation: CASRQASGAYTDTQYF. V gene TRBV6-6 combines with J gene TRBJ2-3; TRBD2 matches at 9 bases. V lost 6 bases, J lost 2 bases, and 9 bases stayed unmatched. Looked up from germline, CDR1 is MNHNY and CDR2 is SVGAGI (reference sequence). The CDR3 runs to 16 residues.